This is a list of T cell receptor beta chains from one sample in a study of brain T cells in children with intractable seizures. Clones were read by immunoSEQ multiplex PCR, and TCRdb kept only the in-frame ones, dropping some. The sample has about 80,000 clones; around 91% are singletons. The sample was peripheral blood, taken at surgery. The origin of the receptors is a girl between 2 and 10 years old with Rasmussen encephalitis and intractable seizures. CDR3s include the opening cysteine and the closing phenylalanine or tryptophan. A D gene is named only where the DNA matches it firmly. Clone size appears in some rows only: once, few, many, or a class for an expanded clone.

.,.,TRBV5-4,TRBJ1-1,CASSLGAPRNTEAFF,TGTGCCAGCAGCTTGGGGGCTCCGAGAAACACTGAAGCTTTCTTT
.,.,TRBV5-1,TRBJ2-3,CASSITDTQYF,TGCGCCAGCAGCATCACAGATACGCAGTATTTT
.,.,TRBV24-1,TRBJ1-1,CATSDSSEAFF,TGTGCCACCAGTGATTCCTCTGAAGCTTTCTTT
TRBD2,.,TRBV5-6,TRBJ2-1,CASGMAELAGDLYNEQFF,TGTGCCAGCGGAATGGCAGAGCTAGCGGGGGATCTCTACAATGAGCAGTTCTTC
.,.,TRBV5-1,TRBJ2-3,CASSLTAPRVTQYF,TGCGCCAGCAGCTTGACAGCGCCCCGTGTTACGCAGTATTTT
TRBD1,.,TRBV9,TRBJ2-7,CASSPTGGGSYEQYF,TGTGCCAGCAGCCCGACAGGGGGCGGCTCCTACGAGCAGTACTTC
.,.,TRBV14,TRBJ1-2,CASSPGRTHYGYTF,TGTGCCAGCAGTCCGGGACGGACTCACTATGGCTACACCTTC
.,.,TRBV5-4,TRBJ2-1,CASSPPGPEGEQFF,TGTGCCAGCAGCCCACCGGGACCAGAAGGTGAGCAGTTCTTC
.,.,TRBV7-3,TRBJ2-7,CASSLNGGPNNEQYF,TGTGCCAGCAGCTTAAACGGGGGCCCGAACAACGAGCAGTACTTC
.,.,TRBV28,TRBJ1-1,CASSLFGISPSGAFF,TGTGCCAGCAGTTTATTCGGGATTTCCCCTTCCGGAGCTTTCTTT
.,.,TRBV4-2,TRBJ1-2,CASSRPTDNYGYTF,TGTGCCAGCAGCCGACCGACGGATAACTATGGCTACACCTTC
.,.,TRBV11-2,TRBJ2-7,CASFGLSYEQYF,TGTGCCAGCTTCGGACTTTCCTACGAGCAGTACTTC
.,.,TRBV4-2,TRBJ2-5,CASSQEPGIETQYF,TGTGCCAGCAGCCAAGAGCCCGGGATAGAGACCCAGTACTTC
TRBD1,once,TRBV7-9,TRBJ1-2,CASSLLARGGGYGYTF,TGTGCCAGCAGCTTACTTGCGCGAGGGGGCGGCTATGGCTACACCTTC
TRBD2,.,TRBV7-6,TRBJ2-1,CASSLEIGLAGGPSKFF,TGTGCCAGCAGCTTGGAAATTGGACTAGCGGGAGGGCCCTCTAAGTTCTTC
.,.,TRBV11-2,TRBJ2-7,CASSLGLSPYEQYF,TGTGCCAGCAGCCTGGGACTCAGCCCCTACGAGCAGTACTTC
TRBD1,few,TRBV5-4,TRBJ1-6,CASRQSGQGRNSPLHF,TGTGCCAGCAGGCAATCGGGACAGGGGCGGAATTCACCCCTCCACTTT
.,.,TRBV21-1,TRBJ2-1,CASSKNFDEQFF,TGTGCCAGCAGCAAAAACTTTGATGAGCAGTTCTTC
.,.,TRBV6-5,TRBJ2-2,CASSSGSGELFF,TGTGCCAGCAGTTCAGGGTCCGGGGAGCTGTTTTTT
.,.,TRBV7-9,TRBJ1-4,CASSSGGVGTNEKLFF,TGTGCCAGCAGCTCCGGGGGGGTCGGTACTAATGAAAAACTGTTTTTT
.,.,TRBV7-9,TRBJ1-1,CASSLGYLNTEAFF,TGTGCCAGCAGCTTAGGGTACTTGAACACTGAAGCTTTCTTT
.,few,TRBV19,TRBJ2-7,CASSMTGITYEQYF,TGTGCCAGTAGTATGACAGGTATTACCTACGAGCAGTACTTC
TRBD1,.,TRBV11-2,TRBJ2-7,CASSKRQGSYEQYF,TGTGCCAGCAGCAAACGACAGGGGTCCTACGAGCAGTACTTC
.,.,TRBV5-6,TRBJ2-1,CASSLVGGPGEQFF,TGTGCCAGCAGCTTGGTGGGGGGGCCGGGTGAGCAGTTCTTC
.,.,TRBV11-1,TRBJ2-3,CASTHTDTQYF,TGTGCCAGCACCCATACAGATACGCAGTATTTT
TRBD1,.,TRBV15,TRBJ1-5,CATSRPPGQGSQPQHF,TGTGCCACCAGCAGACCGCCGGGACAGGGTAGCCAGCCCCAGCATTTT
.,.,TRBV5-6,TRBJ1-1,CASSLTNLNTEAFF,TGTGCCAGCAGCTTGACGAATTTGAACACTGAAGCTTTCTTT
.,.,TRBV10-1,TRBJ1-1,CASSESPANTEAFF,TGCGCCAGCAGTGAGTCCCCAGCGAACACTGAAGCTTTCTTT
TRBD1,.,TRBV12-3/TRBV12-4,TRBJ2-1,CASSLEGRGPFF,TGTGCCAGCAGTTTAGAAGGCAGGGGGCCGTTCTTC
.,.,TRBV6-1,TRBJ2-7,CASSEAIADTYEQYF,TGTGCCAGCAGTGAAGCCATAGCGGACACCTACGAGCAGTACTTC
.,.,TRBV7-2,TRBJ1-1,CASSFWPGNTEAFF,TGTGCCAGCAGCTTTTGGCCAGGGAACACTGAAGCTTTCTTT
.,.,TRBV27,TRBJ1-2,CASSKTASGNYGYTF,TGTGCCAGCAGCAAAACAGCTTCAGGAAACTATGGCTACACCTTC
.,.,TRBV24-1,TRBJ2-1,CATSDARTTTDEQFF,TGTGCCACCAGTGATGCGAGGACCACCACGGATGAGCAGTTCTTC
.,.,TRBV7-2,TRBJ1-4,CASSLDPWGAATEKLFF,TGTGCCAGCAGCTTAGACCCCTGGGGGGCCGCGACTGAAAAACTGTTTTTT
.,.,TRBV11-2,TRBJ1-6,CASSLDRGRRNSPLHF,TGTGCCAGCAGCTTAGATCGAGGCAGGCGGAATTCACCCCTCCACTTT
.,.,TRBV3-1/TRBV3-2,TRBJ1-5,CASSPRGSNQPQHF,TGTGCCAGCAGCCCTCGTGGGAGCAATCAGCCCCAGCATTTT
.,once,TRBV2,TRBJ1-2,CASSELQGRIGYGYTF,TGTGCCAGCAGTGAGTTGCAGGGGCGGATCGGCTATGGCTACACCTTC
TRBD2,.,TRBV6-5,TRBJ2-1,CASRRTSGRSGEQFF,TGTGCCAGCAGGCGAACTAGCGGGAGGTCGGGTGAGCAGTTCTTC
TRBD2,few,TRBV12-3/TRBV12-4,TRBJ2-7,CASSQQSGTEQYF,TGTGCCAGCAGTCAACAGAGCGGGACTGAGCAGTACTTC
TRBD1,.,TRBV4-2,TRBJ1-2,CASSQAGTGGSGYTF,TGTGCCAGCAGCCAAGCCGGGACAGGGGGGAGTGGCTACACCTTC
TRBD1,.,TRBV7-9,TRBJ2-7,CASSLSSGGLHEQYF,TGTGCCAGCAGCTTATCATCAGGGGGCTTGCACGAGCAGTACTTC
.,.,TRBV19,TRBJ1-3,CASSSPGTAGNTIYF,TGTGCCAGTAGTAGCCCCGGGACCGCTGGAAACACCATATATTTT
.,.,TRBV6-1,TRBJ2-2,CASSERETGELFF,TGTGCCAGCAGTGAAAGGGAAACCGGGGAGCTGTTTTTT
TRBD1,.,TRBV6-5,TRBJ1-2,CASSYFGGQGYGYTF,TGTGCCAGCAGTTACTTCGGTGGACAGGGCTATGGCTACACCTTC
.,.,TRBV2,TRBJ1-6,CASSGYRSGSPLHF,TGTGCCAGCAGTGGATACCGGAGTGGGTCACCCCTCCACTTT
.,.,TRBV7-3,TRBJ1-2,CASSFSGTTNYGYTF,TGTGCCAGCAGCTTCTCCGGGACTACCAACTATGGCTACACCTTC
.,.,TRBV2,TRBJ2-7,CASSRGLYEQYF,TGTGCCAGCAGCCGGGGGCTATACGAGCAGTACTTC
TRBD1,.,TRBV6-6,TRBJ1-1,CASSLGQGKTEAFF,TGTGCCAGCAGTTTAGGACAGGGGAAAACTGAAGCTTTCTTT
TRBD1,.,TRBV11-2,TRBJ1-2,CASSLLGTGVVSYTF,TGTGCCAGCAGCTTATTGGGTACAGGGGTAGTTAGCTACACCTTC
.,.,TRBV10-2,TRBJ1-5,CASRPAGGGNQPQHF,TGCGCCAGCAGGCCAGCGGGCGGCGGCAATCAGCCCCAGCATTTT
.,.,TRBV9,TRBJ2-2,CASSAHSTGELFF,TGTGCCAGCAGCGCCCATAGCACCGGGGAGCTGTTTTTT
.,once,TRBV3-1/TRBV3-2,TRBJ2-5,CASSRGGQGGTQYF,TGTGCCAGCAGCCGAGGCGGCCAAGGGGGGACCCAGTACTTC
.,.,TRBV6-6,TRBJ1-2,CASSYSPSLGYGYTF,TGTGCCAGCAGTTACTCCCCATCGTTGGGCTATGGCTACACCTTC
.,.,TRBV25-1,TRBJ2-5,CASSELQTQYF,TGTGCCAGCAGTGAACTTCAGACCCAGTACTTC
TRBD1,.,TRBV4-1,TRBJ2-5,CASSRRTGGLETQYF,TGCGCCAGCAGCCGCCGGACAGGGGGTCTAGAGACCCAGTACTTC
.,.,TRBV14,TRBJ2-1,CASSQVRDNEQFF,TGTGCCAGCAGCCAAGTGCGGGACAATGAGCAGTTCTTC
TRBD2,.,TRBV6-1,TRBJ2-5,CASSEFGSGGGETQYF,TGTGCCAGCAGTGAATTTGGTAGCGGGGGAGGAGAGACCCAGTACTTC